A single sample is the source of the 7 T cell receptor beta chains below, sequenced in a study of T cell responses to AZD1222 COVID-19 vaccine. Libraries were prepared by immunoSEQ multiplex PCR; TCRdb keeps only in-frame clonotypes and omits some of them. This sample has over 150,000 clones, with about 93% found just once. Material: peripheral blood, obtained 28 days after the second dose of the MenACWY control vaccine. These receptors came from an adult who received the MenACWY meningococcal vaccine as a control.

This chain connects TRBV11-1 to TRBJ2-1, with D perhaps being TRBD1 or TRBD2 (6 bases each). The V gene's germline CDR1 is SGHAT and CDR2 FQDESV (reference sequence). V was trimmed by 1 base and J by 12 bases, leaving 10 bases between them. This CDR3 region has 12 residues. Written as DNA, the CDR3 is TGTGCCAGCAGCTTAGTACAGGGAGGGCAGTTCTTC. Its translation is CASSLVQGGQFF. Looking up the rest from reference TRBV11-1 and TRBJ2-1 gives the full variable domain: EAEVAQSPRYKITEKSQAVAFWCDPISGHATLYWYRQILGQGPELLVQFQDESVVDDSQLPKDRFSAERLKGVDSTLKIQPAELGDSAMYLCASSLVQGGQFFGPGTRLTVL.

The V and J genes are TRBV19 and TRBJ2-7; TRBD2 matches 16 bases. Germline CDR1 and CDR2: LNHDA and SQIVND (reference sequence). The CDR3 is made up of 18 amino acids. Losses at the gene ends were 3 bases for V and 1 base for J; bases not matched to a gene: 6. The CDR3 nucleotides read TGTGCCAGTAGTATCTTCGGGACTAGCGGGGGGGCATCCTACGAGCAGTACTTC. This encodes CASSIFGTSGGASYEQYF.

In DNA form, the CDR3 reads TGTGCCAGCTCGCCTCGGACTAGCGGGGGATCTGGGGAGCTGTTTTTT. Residues: CASSPRTSGGSGELFF. This chain links TRBV18 with TRBJ2-2; 13 bases align to TRBD2. The CDR3 totals 16 residues. Germline CDR1 is KGHSH and CDR2 is LQKENI. The trim removed 6 bases at V and 8 bases at J, leaving 9 bases unmatched.

The genes are TRBV27 and TRBJ1-6; TRBD1 is a possible D gene (5 bases). There are 18 residues in the CDR3. Per germline, CDR1 MNHEY and CDR2 SMNVEV (reference sequence). V lost 3 bases and J 5 bases, leaving 20 bases between the germline ends. CDR3: CASSLVGGPGRDNSPLHF. CDR3 bases: TGTGCCAGCAGTTTGGTGGGGGGACCTGGTCGGGATAATTCACCCCTCCACTTT.

The chain couples TRBV3-1 (or the pseudogene TRBV3-2) to TRBJ2-5, with D perhaps matching TRBD1 or TRBD2 (5 bases each). The CDR3 extends over 15 amino acids. Looked up from germline, CDR1 is LGHDT and CDR2 is YNNKEL (reference sequence). Trimming pared 6 bases from V and 6 bases from J, leaving 20 bases between. CDR3 nucleotide sequence: TGTGCCAGCAGTACGAACGGGGCCCAACAGCAGACCCAGTACTTC. Its translation is CASSTNGAQQQTQYF.

This rearrangement joins TRBV5-1 to TRBJ2-7; no clear D gene. The V gene's germline CDR1 is SGHRS and CDR2 YFSETQ. The CDR3 consists of 11 residues. V lost 4 bases and J lost 0, with 2 bases in between. The CDR3 here is CASSNSYEQYF. CDR3 nucleotides: TGCGCCAGCAGCAACTCCTACGAGCAGTACTTC.

The chain employs TRBV5-1 and TRBJ1-2; no reliable D call. V shed 4 bases and J shed 5 bases, with 21 bases lying between them. The CDR3 covers 16 residues. Germline assignment: CDR1 SGHRS and CDR2 YFSETQ. The CDR3 protein is CASSPSGRSTSYGYTF. As DNA, the CDR3 is TGCGCCAGCAGCCCCAGCGGCCGATCAACGTCTTATGGCTACACCTTC.